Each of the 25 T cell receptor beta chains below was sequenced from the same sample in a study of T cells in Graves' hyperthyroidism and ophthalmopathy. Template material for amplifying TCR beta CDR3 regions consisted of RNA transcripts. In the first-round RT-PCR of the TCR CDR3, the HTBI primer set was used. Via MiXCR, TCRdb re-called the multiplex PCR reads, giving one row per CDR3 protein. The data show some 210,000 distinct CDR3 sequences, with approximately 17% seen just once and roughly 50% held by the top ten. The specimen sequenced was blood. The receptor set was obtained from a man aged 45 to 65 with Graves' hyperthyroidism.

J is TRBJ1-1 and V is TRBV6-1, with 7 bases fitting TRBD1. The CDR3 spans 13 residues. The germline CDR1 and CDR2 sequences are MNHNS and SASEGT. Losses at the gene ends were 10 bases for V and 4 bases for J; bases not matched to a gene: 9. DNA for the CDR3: TGTGCCACCGAGAAGCAGGGGGGCACTGAAGCTTTCTTT. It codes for CATEKQGGTEAFF.

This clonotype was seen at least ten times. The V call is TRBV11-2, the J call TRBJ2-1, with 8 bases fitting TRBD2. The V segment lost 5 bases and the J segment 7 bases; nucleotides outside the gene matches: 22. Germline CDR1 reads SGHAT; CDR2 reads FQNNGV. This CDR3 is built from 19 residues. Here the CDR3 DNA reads TGTGCCAGCAGCCTAATTAGTGGAGCCCCGACTAGCGCTATTAATGAGCAGTTCTTC. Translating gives CASSLISGAPTSAINEQFF.

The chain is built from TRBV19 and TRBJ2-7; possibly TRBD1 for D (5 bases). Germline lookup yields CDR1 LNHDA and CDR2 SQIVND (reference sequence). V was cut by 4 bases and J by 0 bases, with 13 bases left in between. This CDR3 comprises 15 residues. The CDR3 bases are TGTGCCAGTAGTACCTCAGGGATAAACTCCTACGAGCAGTACTTC. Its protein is CASSTSGINSYEQYF. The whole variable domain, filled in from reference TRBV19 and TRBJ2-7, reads DGGITQSPKYLFRKEGQNVTLSCEQNLNHDAMYWYRQDPGQGLRLIYYSQIVNDFQKGDIAEGYSVSREKKESFPLTVTSAQKNPTAFYLCASSTSGINSYEQYFGPGTRLTVT.

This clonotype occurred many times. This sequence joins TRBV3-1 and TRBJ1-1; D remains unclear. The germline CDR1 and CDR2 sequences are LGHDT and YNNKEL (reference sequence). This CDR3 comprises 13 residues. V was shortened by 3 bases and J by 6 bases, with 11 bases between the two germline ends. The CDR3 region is CASSHLREAEAFF. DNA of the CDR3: TGTGCCAGCAGCCACCTTAGGGAAGCTGAAGCTTTCTTT.

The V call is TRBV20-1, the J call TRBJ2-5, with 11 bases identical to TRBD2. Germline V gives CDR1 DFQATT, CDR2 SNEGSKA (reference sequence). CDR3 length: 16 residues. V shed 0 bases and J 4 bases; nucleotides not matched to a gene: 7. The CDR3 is CSARDNLAGGRETQYF. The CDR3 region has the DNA TGCAGTGCTAGAGATAATCTAGCGGGAGGAAGAGAGACCCAGTACTTC.

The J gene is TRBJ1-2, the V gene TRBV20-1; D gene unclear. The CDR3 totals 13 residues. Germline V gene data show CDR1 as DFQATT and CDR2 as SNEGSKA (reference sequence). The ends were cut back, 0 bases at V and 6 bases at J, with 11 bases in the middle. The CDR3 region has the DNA TGCAGTGCTAGAGATCCAAGATCGAATGGCTACACCTTC. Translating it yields CSARDPRSNGYTF.

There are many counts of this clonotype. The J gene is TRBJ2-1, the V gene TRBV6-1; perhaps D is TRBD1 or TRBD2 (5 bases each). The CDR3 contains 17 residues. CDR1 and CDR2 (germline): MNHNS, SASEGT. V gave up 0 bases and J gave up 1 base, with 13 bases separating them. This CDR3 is CASSEALRGDSYNEQFF. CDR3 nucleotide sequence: TGTGCCAGCAGTGAAGCGCTTCGAGGGGATTCCTACAATGAGCAGTTCTTC.

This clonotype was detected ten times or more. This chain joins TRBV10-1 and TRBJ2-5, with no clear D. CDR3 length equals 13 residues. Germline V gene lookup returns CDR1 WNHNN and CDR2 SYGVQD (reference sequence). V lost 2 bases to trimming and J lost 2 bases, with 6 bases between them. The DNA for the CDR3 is TGCGCCAGCAGTGAGACAGAGCAAGAGACCCAGTACTTC. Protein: CASSETEQETQYF.

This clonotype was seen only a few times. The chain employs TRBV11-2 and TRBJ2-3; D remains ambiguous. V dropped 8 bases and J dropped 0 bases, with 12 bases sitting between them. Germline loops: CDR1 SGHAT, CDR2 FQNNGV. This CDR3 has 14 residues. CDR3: CASVRQASTDTQYF. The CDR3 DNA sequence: TGTGCCAGCGTGAGGCAGGCTAGCACAGATACGCAGTATTTT.

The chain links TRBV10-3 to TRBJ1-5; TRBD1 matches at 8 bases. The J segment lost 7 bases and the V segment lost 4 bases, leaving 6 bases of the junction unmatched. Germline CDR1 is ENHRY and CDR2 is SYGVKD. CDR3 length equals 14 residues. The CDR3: CAISVGDRTQPQHF. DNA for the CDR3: TGTGCCATCAGTGTGGGGGACAGGACACAGCCCCAGCATTTT.

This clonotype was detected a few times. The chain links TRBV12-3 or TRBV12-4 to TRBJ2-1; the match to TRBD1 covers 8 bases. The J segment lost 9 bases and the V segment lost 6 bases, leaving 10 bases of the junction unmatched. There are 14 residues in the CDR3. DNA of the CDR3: TGTGCCAGCAGACCAGGACAGGGTGGTGGTGAGCAGTTCTTC. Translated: CASRPGQGGGEQFF.

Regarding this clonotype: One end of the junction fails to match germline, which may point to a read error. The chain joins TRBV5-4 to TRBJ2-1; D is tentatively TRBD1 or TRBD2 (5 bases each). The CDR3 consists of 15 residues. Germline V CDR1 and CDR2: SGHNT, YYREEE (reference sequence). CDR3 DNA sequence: TGTGCCAGCAGCTTATGGGGGAGTTCCTACAGTGAGCAGTTCTTC. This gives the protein CASSLWGSSYSEQFF. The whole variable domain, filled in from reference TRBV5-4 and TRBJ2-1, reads ETGVTQSPTHLIKTRGQQVTLRCSSQSGHNTVSWYQQALGQGPQFIFQYYREEENGRGNFPPRFSGLQFPNYSSELNVNALELDDSALYLCASSLWGSSYSEQFFGPGTRLTVL.

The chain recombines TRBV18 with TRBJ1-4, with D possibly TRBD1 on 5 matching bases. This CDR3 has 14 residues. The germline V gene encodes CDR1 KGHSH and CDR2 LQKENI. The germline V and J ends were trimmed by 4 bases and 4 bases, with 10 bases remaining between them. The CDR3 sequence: CASSRGDSNEKLFF. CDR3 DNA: TGTGCCAGCTCACGGGGTGACAGTAATGAAAAACTGTTTTTT.

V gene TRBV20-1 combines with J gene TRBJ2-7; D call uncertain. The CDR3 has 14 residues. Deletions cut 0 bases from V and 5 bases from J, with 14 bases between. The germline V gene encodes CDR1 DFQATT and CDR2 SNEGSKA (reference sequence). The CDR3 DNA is TGCAGTGCTAGAGATCATACCCTTGGCAACGAGCAGTACTTC. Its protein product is CSARDHTLGNEQYF.

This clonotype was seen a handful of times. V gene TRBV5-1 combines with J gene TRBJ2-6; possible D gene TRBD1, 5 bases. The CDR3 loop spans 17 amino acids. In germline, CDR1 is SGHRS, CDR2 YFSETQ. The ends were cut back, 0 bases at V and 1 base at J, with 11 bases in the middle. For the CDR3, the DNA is TGCGCCAGCAGCTTGGGGGTCCAGGGATCTGGGGCCAACGTCCTGACTTTC. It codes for CASSLGVQGSGANVLTF.

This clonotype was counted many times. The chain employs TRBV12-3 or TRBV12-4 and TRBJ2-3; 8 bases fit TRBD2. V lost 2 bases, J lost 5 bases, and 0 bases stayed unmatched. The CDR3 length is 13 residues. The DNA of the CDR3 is TGTGCCAGCAGTTTACTAGCGGGAGATACGCAGTATTTT. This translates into CASSLLAGDTQYF.

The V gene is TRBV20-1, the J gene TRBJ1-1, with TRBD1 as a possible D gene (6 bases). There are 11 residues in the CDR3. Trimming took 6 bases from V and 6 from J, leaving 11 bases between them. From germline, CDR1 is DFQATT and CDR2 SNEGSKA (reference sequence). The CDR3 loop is CSARGLAEAFF. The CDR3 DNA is TGCAGTGCCCGGGGGCTGGCTGAAGCTTTCTTT.

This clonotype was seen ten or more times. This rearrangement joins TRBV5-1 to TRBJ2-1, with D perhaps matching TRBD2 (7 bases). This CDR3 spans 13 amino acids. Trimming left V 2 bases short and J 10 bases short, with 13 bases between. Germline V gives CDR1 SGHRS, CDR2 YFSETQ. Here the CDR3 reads CASSFRGGGEQFF. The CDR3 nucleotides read TGCGCCAGCAGCTTCAGAGGGGGGGGAGAGCAGTTCTTC.

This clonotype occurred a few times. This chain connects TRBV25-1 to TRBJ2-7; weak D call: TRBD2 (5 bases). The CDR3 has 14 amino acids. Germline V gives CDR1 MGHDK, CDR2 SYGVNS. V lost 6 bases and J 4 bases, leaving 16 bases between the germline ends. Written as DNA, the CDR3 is TGTGCCAGCAGCGACACCGGGATGGGTTACGAGCAGTACTTC. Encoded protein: CASSDTGMGYEQYF.

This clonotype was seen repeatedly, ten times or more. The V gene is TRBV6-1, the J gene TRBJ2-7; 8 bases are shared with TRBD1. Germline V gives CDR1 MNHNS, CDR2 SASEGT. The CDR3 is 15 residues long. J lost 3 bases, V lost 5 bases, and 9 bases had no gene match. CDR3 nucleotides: TGTGCCAGCAGTTCTCAGGACAGGGCTAACTACGAGCAGTACTTC. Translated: CASSSQDRANYEQYF.

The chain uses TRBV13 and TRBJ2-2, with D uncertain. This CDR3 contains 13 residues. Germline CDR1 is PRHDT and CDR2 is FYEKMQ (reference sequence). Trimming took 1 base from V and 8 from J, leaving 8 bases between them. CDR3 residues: CASSLEGVGELFF. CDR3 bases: TGTGCCAGCAGCTTAGAAGGTGTGGGGGAGCTGTTTTTT. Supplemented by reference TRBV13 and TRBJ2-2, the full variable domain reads AAGVIQSPRHLIKEKRETATLKCYPIPRHDTVYWYQQGPGQDPQFLISFYEKMQSDKGSIPDRFSAQQFSDYHSELNMSSLELGDSALYFCASSLEGVGELFFGEGSRLTVL.

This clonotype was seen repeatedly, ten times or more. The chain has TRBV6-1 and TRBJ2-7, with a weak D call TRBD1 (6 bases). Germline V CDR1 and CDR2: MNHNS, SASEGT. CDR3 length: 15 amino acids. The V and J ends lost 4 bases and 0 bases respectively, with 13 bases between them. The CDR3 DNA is TGTGCCAGCAGTGCCGGACAGACGAGCTCCTACGAGCAGTACTTC. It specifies CASSAGQTSSYEQYF.

This chain's CDR3 is CASSRIGGRGYEQYF. CDR3 DNA sequence: TGTGCCAGCAGCCGAATAGGGGGCAGGGGGTACGAGCAGTACTTC. The V and J genes are TRBV7-2 and TRBJ2-7, with TRBD1 matching 7 bases. Germline V gene data show CDR1 as SGHTA and CDR2 as FQGNSA. V shed 5 bases and J 4 bases; nucleotides not matched to a gene: 11. This CDR3 region has 15 residues.

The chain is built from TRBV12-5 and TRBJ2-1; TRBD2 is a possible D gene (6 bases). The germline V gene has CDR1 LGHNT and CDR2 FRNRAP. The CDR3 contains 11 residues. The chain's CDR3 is CACGVYNEQFF. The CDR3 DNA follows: TGTGCCTGCGGGGTGTACAATGAGCAGTTCTTC. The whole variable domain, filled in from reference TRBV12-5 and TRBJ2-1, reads DARVTQTPRHKVTEMGQEVTMRCQPILGHNTVFWYRQTMMQGLELLAYFRNRAPLDDSGMPKDRFSAEMPDATLATLKIQPSEPRDSAVYFCACGVYNEQFFGPGTRLTVL.

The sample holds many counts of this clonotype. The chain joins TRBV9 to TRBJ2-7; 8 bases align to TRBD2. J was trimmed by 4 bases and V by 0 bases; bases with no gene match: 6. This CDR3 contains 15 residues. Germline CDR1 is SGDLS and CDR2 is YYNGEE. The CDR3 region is CASSVGDSGIYEQYF. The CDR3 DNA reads TGTGCCAGCAGCGTAGGTGATAGCGGGATATACGAGCAGTACTTC.